One sample yielded the 2 T cell receptor beta chains listed below, sequenced in a study of brain T cells in children with intractable seizures. Documented time point: blood from clinic visit 5 months post-surgery; TSC patient then seizure free. Sequencing used immunoSEQ multiplex PCR; TCRdb keeps in-frame clones, though not all of them. The profile covers about 320,000 clones, with about 94% appearing a single time and 5.7% taken by the ten largest. Sequencing used peripheral blood, obtained less than 6 months after surgery. Every receptor here comes from a boy under three years old with tuberous sclerosis and intractable seizures.

The chain combines TRBV27 with TRBJ1-2, with D possibly TRBD1 on 6 matching bases. Trimming cost V 1 base and J 6 bases, with 15 bases left between them. Germline V gene sequence: CDR1 MNHEY, CDR2 SMNVEV (reference sequence). The CDR3 consists of 15 residues. The CDR3 bases are TGTGCCAGCAGTTTATACGCGTCAGGGGTAGATGGCTACACCTTC. It yields the protein CASSLYASGVDGYTF.

This rearrangement joins TRBV5-6 to TRBJ1-3, with D hard to call. Germline lookup yields CDR1 SGHDT and CDR2 YYEEEE. The CDR3 totals 15 residues. Trimming took 0 bases from V and 0 from J, leaving 7 bases between them. The CDR3 is CASSLAPRSGNTIYF. CDR3 nucleotides: TGTGCCAGCAGCTTGGCGCCTCGCTCTGGAAACACCATATATTTT.